These 29 T cell receptor beta chains were sequenced from one sample in a study of shared clonotypes between healthy human individuals. Using immunoSEQ multiplex PCR, the repertoire was profiled, and TCRdb retains in-frame clones only, with some absent. Among approximately 88,000 clones listed, around 68% were seen once. Material: memory CD8+ T cells sorted from blood. This sample's subset: CD45RO+ cells pooled with CCR7-negative TemRA cells. These receptors all come from a man under 40 in good health.

Ten or more counts support this clone. The chain employs TRBV30 and TRBJ1-1; no reliable D call. The V end lost 6 bases, the J end lost 0 bases, and 5 bases lay between the germline ends. The CDR3 runs 11 residues. The germline CDR1 and CDR2 sequences are GTSNPN and SVGIG (reference sequence). Written as DNA, the CDR3 is TGTGCCTGTACGATGAACACTGAAGCTTTCTTT. The encoded protein is CACTMNTEAFF.

This clone was observed a handful of times. V is TRBV5-4 and J is TRBJ2-2; a possible D gene is TRBD2 (6 bases). V was trimmed by 7 bases and J by 5 bases, leaving 12 bases between them. This CDR3 has 13 amino acids. Looked up from germline, CDR1 is SGHNT and CDR2 is YYREEE (reference sequence). DNA of the CDR3: TGTGCCAGCCTCGCCGCGGGGACCGGGGAGCTGTTTTTT. It translates to CASLAAGTGELFF.

The chain uses TRBV18 and TRBJ2-3; D unresolved. Germline CDR1 and CDR2: KGHSH and LQKENI. V lost 4 bases to trimming and J lost 0 bases, with 26 bases between them. The CDR3 contains 20 residues. The CDR3: CASSRVAPQLQPGSTDTQYF. In nucleotides, the CDR3 is TGTGCCAGCTCACGTGTGGCGCCACAACTTCAACCCGGGAGCACAGATACGCAGTATTTT.

This clone was counted once. This chain uses TRBV5-1 with TRBJ2-5; 9 bases match TRBD2. V was pared by 3 bases and J by 5 bases, with 8 bases of the junction left unmatched. The CDR3 totals 15 residues. CDR1 is SGHRS and CDR2 is YFSETQ in the germline V gene. CDR3 region: CASSWTRGRGETQYF. In DNA form, the CDR3 reads TGCGCCAGCAGCTGGACTCGCGGGAGGGGGGAGACCCAGTACTTC. Complete variable domain (other parts from reference TRBV5-1 and TRBJ2-5): KAGVTQTPRYLIKTRGQQVTLSCSPISGHRSVSWYQQTPGQGLQFLFEYFSETQRNKGNFPGRFSGRQFSNSRSEMNVSTLELGDSALYLCASSWTRGRGETQYFGPGTRLLVL.

The chain combines TRBV2 with TRBJ1-1; no reliable D call. In germline, CDR1 is SNHLY, CDR2 FYNNEI. Deletions cut 4 bases from V and 8 bases from J, with 17 bases between. The CDR3 sequence is 14 residues long. CDR3 nucleotides: TGTGCCAGCAGTGGATTGCCAACCGCCACCGAAGCTTTCTTT. Its protein product is CASSGLPTATEAFF.

The chain joins TRBV28 to TRBJ2-7; 8 bases agree with TRBD1. The germline CDR1 and CDR2 sequences are MDHEN and SYDVKM. The CDR3 sequence is 16 residues long. Germline trimming cut 2 bases from V and 0 bases from J; bases unmatched to any gene: 6. CDR3 nucleotide sequence: TGTGCCAGCAGTTTAACCAGGACAGGGAGCTCCTACGAGCAGTACTTC. Amino acid sequence: CASSLTRTGSSYEQYF.

On this clone: This sample also contains other DNA sequences that code for the same CDR3. This rearrangement joins TRBV6-4 to TRBJ2-2; D is unresolved. This CDR3 contains 13 residues. CDR1 MRHNA and CDR2 SNTAGT come from the germline V gene. Trimming took 0 bases from V and 5 from J, leaving 4 bases between them. CDR3 nucleotide sequence: TGTGCCAGCAGTGACTCGAGTACCGGGGAGCTGTTTTTT. As protein: CASSDSSTGELFF.

The table lists this clone with a count of one. The J gene is TRBJ2-2, the V gene TRBV6-1; D call uncertain. The CDR3 totals 15 residues. Germline CDR1 reads MNHNS; CDR2 reads SASEGT. V lost 7 bases, J lost 1 base, and 13 bases lay in between. The DNA of the CDR3 is TGTGCCAGCACTCGGATTCTAAGGAACACCGGGGAGCTGTTTTTT. Encoded protein: CASTRILRNTGELFF.

The chain joins TRBV13 to TRBJ1-2; perhaps TRBD1 as D (5 bases). From germline, CDR1 is PRHDT and CDR2 FYEKMQ (reference sequence). The length of the CDR3 is 15 residues. V lost 3 bases and J 6 bases, leaving 17 bases between the germline ends. The CDR3 loop is CASSFRGVTVDGYTF. In DNA form, the CDR3 reads TGTGCCAGCAGCTTCCGGGGGGTGACGGTCGATGGCTACACCTTC.

The rearrangement joins TRBV29-1 to TRBJ2-1, with unresolved D. The germline V and J ends were trimmed by 4 bases and 5 bases, with 21 bases remaining between them. The CDR3 contains 16 residues. CDR1 and CDR2 (germline): SQVTM, ANQGSEA. CDR3 coding DNA: TGCAGCGTTGCCTCCCTCGGGCTACAAGGGAACAATGAGCAGTTCTTC. Its protein product is CSVASLGLQGNNEQFF.

The J gene is TRBJ2-1, the V gene TRBV6-4, with 10 bases that match TRBD2. CDR3 length equals 15 residues. V shed 6 bases, J shed 5 bases, and the junction held 7 bases outside the gene matches. Germline CDR1 is MRHNA and CDR2 is SNTAGT. The CDR3 loop reads CASSKLAGAHNEQFF. The DNA for the CDR3 is TGTGCCAGCAGCAAGCTAGCGGGAGCTCACAATGAGCAGTTCTTC.

This clone was detected once. The chain employs TRBV28 and TRBJ2-3; the D gene is possibly TRBD2 (5 bases). This CDR3 has 15 amino acids. CDR1 and CDR2 (germline): MDHEN, SYDVKM. V was clipped by 3 bases and J by 6 bases, with 16 bases between them. The CDR3 sequence is CASSLEETGWDTQYF. The CDR3 DNA is TGTGCCAGCAGTTTGGAAGAAACGGGATGGGATACGCAGTATTTT.

The CDR3 nucleotides read TGTGCCAGCAGCTATTCCGCGGGAGACCACACAGATACGCAGTATTTT. Its protein product is CASSYSAGDHTDTQYF. The chain uses TRBV27 and TRBJ2-3; 7 bases match TRBD2. The CDR3 has 16 residues. CDR1 MNHEY and CDR2 SMNVEV come from the germline V gene (reference sequence). Unmatched junction bases numbered 11, after V lost 6 bases and J lost 2 bases.

The sample holds one count of this clone. The chain is built from TRBV25-1 and TRBJ2-5; maybe TRBD1 (6 bases). V was clipped by 1 base and J by 2 bases, with 14 bases between them. The V gene's germline CDR1 is MGHDK and CDR2 SYGVNS. The CDR3 has 16 amino acids. The CDR3 sequence is CASSEFVGTNQETQYF. The CDR3 bases are TGTGCCAGCAGTGAATTCGTCGGGACAAATCAAGAGACCCAGTACTTC.

This clone appeared many times. J is TRBJ2-7 and V is TRBV25-1; D not resolved. Germline-derived CDR1 and CDR2 are MGHDK and SYGVNS. CDR3 length: 13 amino acids. The V and J ends lost 5 bases and 1 base respectively, with 9 bases between them. The CDR3 region has the DNA TGTGCCAGCAGTTCCAGTGAGTCCTACGAGCAGTACTTC. It encodes CASSSSESYEQYF.

The V gene is TRBV6-5, the J gene TRBJ1-1, with D perhaps matching TRBD1 (6 bases). Germline V gene sequence: CDR1 MNHEY, CDR2 SVGAGI. This CDR3 has 13 amino acids. V gave up 0 bases and J gave up 7 bases, with 9 bases separating them. CDR3 DNA: TGTGCCAGCAGTTACTCGAGAGGGGGTGAAGCTTTCTTT. This translates into CASSYSRGGEAFF.

This chain joins TRBV27 and TRBJ1-1; D is unclear. Germline CDR1 MNHEY, CDR2 SMNVEV (reference sequence). This CDR3 spans 16 amino acids. V gave up 11 bases and J gave up 0 bases, with 22 bases separating them. The CDR3 DNA reads as TGTGCCCGTGGGGAGCCAGGAGACCGCATGAACACTGAAGCTTTCTTT. This translates into CARGEPGDRMNTEAFF.

This chain uses TRBV13 with TRBJ2-5; 7 bases align to TRBD2. Germline CDR1 PRHDT, CDR2 FYEKMQ (reference sequence). The CDR3 totals 15 residues. The junction had 8 bases not matched to a gene; V was cut back by 2 bases and J by 5 bases. CDR3 coding DNA: TGTGCCAGCAGCTTAAGTGGGAGGGCCAGGGAGACCCAGTACTTC. Translation: CASSLSGRARETQYF.

This clone has a single count. The chain employs TRBV11-3 and TRBJ2-2; 10 bases match TRBD2. CDR3 length: 19 residues. The V segment lost 4 bases and the J segment 5 bases; nucleotides outside the gene matches: 16. CDR1 SGHNT and CDR2 YENEEA come from the germline V gene. The CDR3 sequence is CASSSPIGASGSLTGELFF. CDR3 coding DNA: TGTGCCAGCAGCTCCCCCATCGGGGCTAGCGGGAGCCTTACCGGGGAGCTGTTTTTT.

The chain carries TRBV7-9 and TRBJ2-7; TRBD1 matches at 9 bases. The germline gives CDR1 SEHNR, CDR2 FQNEAQ (reference sequence). The CDR3 contains 16 residues. Trimming at V came to 3 bases and at J to 6 bases, leaving 12 bases not matched to a gene. CDR3 coding DNA: TGTGCCAGCAGCTTTGGCTCCGGGACAGGGTTGTCCGAGCAGTACTTC. It codes for CASSFGSGTGLSEQYF.

The chain couples TRBV10-3 to TRBJ2-3; D remains unclear. This CDR3 is 15 amino acids long. Germline assignment: CDR1 ENHRY and CDR2 SYGVKD. V was clipped by 10 bases and J by 0 bases, with 17 bases between them. CDR3: CATSSNTASTDTQYF. DNA for the CDR3: TGTGCCACCTCATCGAATACAGCTAGCACAGATACGCAGTATTTT.

The chain is built from TRBV7-3 and TRBJ2-2, with D unclear. Germline assignment: CDR1 SGHTA and CDR2 FQGTGA. Deletions cut 4 bases from V and 4 bases from J, with 4 bases between. The CDR3 is 12 amino acids. The CDR3 DNA reads as TGTGCCAGCAGCTCCTCCACCGGGGAGCTGTTTTTT. Its protein is CASSSSTGELFF. The full variable domain, in which reference TRBV7-3 and TRBJ2-2 provide the parts outside the CDR3, is GAGVSQTPSNKVTEKGKYVELRCDPISGHTALYWYRQSLGQGPEFLIYFQGTGAADDSGLPNDRFFAVRPEGSVSTLKIQRTERGDSAVYLCASSSSTGELFFGEGSRLTVL.

The chain recombines TRBV19 with TRBJ2-2, with a weak D call TRBD2 (6 bases). Germline CDR1 LNHDA, CDR2 SQIVND (reference sequence). V was cut by 5 bases and J by 5 bases, with 12 bases left in between. This CDR3 spans 14 amino acids. The CDR3 DNA is TGTGCCAGTAGTTACAACGGAGGGACCGGGGAGCTGTTTTTT. This sequence encodes CASSYNGGTGELFF.

The sample holds a few counts of this clone. The chain links TRBV7-6 to TRBJ1-2; the match to TRBD1 covers 7 bases. The germline V gene encodes CDR1 SGHVS and CDR2 FNYEAQ. V lost 4 bases to trimming and J lost 0 bases; unmatched junction nucleotides: 5. The length of the CDR3 is 15 residues. The CDR3 sequence: CASSSRDRANYGYTF. As DNA, the CDR3 is TGTGCCAGCAGCTCCCGGGACAGAGCTAACTATGGCTACACCTTC.

V and J are TRBV19 and TRBJ2-1; maybe TRBD2 (6 bases). V lost 5 bases to trimming and J lost 2 bases, with 10 bases between them. There are 14 residues in the CDR3. Germline V gives CDR1 LNHDA, CDR2 SQIVND (reference sequence). DNA for the CDR3: TGTGCCAGTAGTCCGGGACTCGCCTACAATGAGCAGTTCTTC. Translation gives CASSPGLAYNEQFF.

With regard to this clone: Other nucleotide sequences in the sample specify the same CDR3. This rearrangement joins TRBV7-9 to TRBJ2-6; D tentatively fits TRBD1 or TRBD2 (5 bases each). The CDR3 runs 17 residues. Trimming stripped 1 base from V and 0 bases from J, with 10 bases between. The germline gives CDR1 SEHNR, CDR2 FQNEAQ (reference sequence). CDR3 sequence (DNA): TGTGCCAGCAGCTTAGGAGGTGGGGGCTCTGGGGCCAACGTCCTGACTTTC. Translation: CASSLGGGGSGANVLTF.

The rearrangement joins TRBV9 to TRBJ2-3; 10 bases match TRBD2. The junction had 12 bases not matched to a gene; V was cut back by 10 bases and J by 4 bases. Germline V lookup: CDR1 SGDLS, CDR2 YYNGEE. The CDR3 loop spans 15 amino acids. This chain's CDR3 is CASLDGTSDPDTQYF. The CDR3 bases are TGTGCCTCCTTGGATGGGACTAGCGACCCAGATACGCAGTATTTT.

This chain connects TRBV10-3 to TRBJ2-5; possible D gene TRBD2, 6 bases. With 2 bases removed from V and 2 bases from J, the gap between germline ends came to 9 bases. This CDR3 has 14 amino acids. Germline values: CDR1 ENHRY, CDR2 SYGVKD. The CDR3 region is CAISEVGGQETQYF. The CDR3 bases are TGTGCCATCAGTGAGGTGGGGGGACAAGAGACCCAGTACTTC.

The chain is built from TRBV9 and TRBJ2-4; 10 positions agree with TRBD1. Germline CDR1 reads SGDLS; CDR2 reads YYNGEE. Trimming cost V 0 bases and J 7 bases; bases outside gene matches: 4. This CDR3 spans 15 amino acids. The CDR3 DNA follows: TGTGCCAGCAGCGTAGGAGGGACAGGGGCCAACATTCAGTACTTC. This encodes CASSVGGTGANIQYF.